Presented here are 23 T cell receptor beta chains from one specimen sequenced in a study of tumor and adjacent non-tumor tissue in lung cancer. This sample's RNA came from whole unsorted tissue. A modified ARM-PCR protocol with three rounds of nested PCR amplified TCRbeta. TCRdb called the multiplex PCR reads again in MiXCR, with one record for every CDR3 protein. The sample shows roughly 81,000 distinct CDR3 sequences, about 66% of them seen only once. Sequencing was carried out using lung tumor tissue. The receptors were gathered from a man in his 70s with non-small cell lung cancer.

Note on this clonotype: Given a much more abundant clone one base away, this may be a read error. V gene TRBV29-1 combines with J gene TRBJ2-2; no clear D. This CDR3 contains 15 residues. Germline lookup yields CDR1 SQVTM and CDR2 ANQGSEA. Trimming took 4 bases from V and 0 from J, leaving 12 bases between them. The chain's CDR3 is CSVGAIAANTGELFF. For the CDR3, the DNA is TGCAGCGTTGGAGCTATCGCAGCGAACACCGGGGAGCTGTTTTTT.

Concerning this clonotype itself: The junction does not match germline at one end; this may be a read error. V is TRBV5-6 and J is TRBJ2-2; 10 positions agree with TRBD1. The CDR3 has 16 amino acids. In germline, CDR1 is SGHDT, CDR2 YYEEEE. CDR3 in DNA: TGTGCGAGCAGCTCCGGGACAGGGGTCTTCACCGGGGAGCCGTTTTTT. Translating gives CASSSGTGVFTGEPFF.

This clonotype is a singleton in its sample. The junction and the germline gene differ at one end; a read error may be behind it. The chain carries TRBV11-3 and TRBJ2-1; a weak D match, TRBD2 (5 bases). The CDR3 covers 15 residues. Germline-derived CDR1 and CDR2 are SGHNT and YENEEA. CDR3 residues: CASNPDYGVNNEQFF. CDR3 in DNA: TGCGCCAGCAACCCCGACTATGGGGTCAACAATGAGCAGTTCTTC.

Only a few counts were recorded for this clonotype. Sequence at one end of the junction differs from germline and may be a read error. The rearrangement uses TRBV12-3 or TRBV12-4 and TRBJ2-7; no definite D call. The CDR3 spans 15 residues. CDR3 residues: CANSLKVGKTYEQYF. The CDR3 DNA follows: TGTGCCAACAGTCTAAAGGTGGGGAAAACCTACGAGCAGTACTTC.

This clonotype was picked up one time. Just one base apart from a much larger clone, this may be a read error. The J gene is TRBJ1-2, the V gene TRBV28; D is perhaps TRBD1 (5 bases). This CDR3 has 12 residues. The ends were cut back, 7 bases at V and 1 base at J, with 7 bases in the middle. Germline V gene sequence: CDR1 MDHEN, CDR2 SYDVKM. The CDR3 DNA follows: TGTGCCAGCATGGGGCTTAACTATGGCTACACCTTC. Encoded protein: CASMGLNYGYTF.

A word on this clonotype: The conserved phenylalanine or tryptophan is not found at the CDR3 terminus, so this likely reflects a read error. This chain links TRBV6-5 with TRBJ2-2; 8 positions agree with TRBD1. V was clipped by 7 bases and J by 6 bases; unmatched bases: 7. The length of the CDR3 is 14 residues. The germline V gene has CDR1 MNHEY and CDR2 SVGAGI. The chain's CDR3 is CASTGQGAAGELFI. CDR3 coding DNA: TGTGCCAGCACGGGGCAGGGGGCCGCCGGGGAGCTGTTTATT.

This clonotype showed up many times. This chain links TRBV4-1 with TRBJ2-7; 10 nucleotides match TRBD1. The CDR3 length is 18 residues. The V gene end was trimmed by 0 bases and the J gene end by 0 bases; junction bases not matched to a gene: 8. Germline CDR1 MGHRA, CDR2 YSYEKL. CDR3 amino acids: CASSQDAPRTGGSYEQYF. The CDR3 DNA follows: TGCGCCAGCAGCCAAGACGCCCCAAGGACAGGGGGCTCCTACGAGCAGTACTTC.

The table lists this clonotype with a count of one. The V gene is TRBV11-2, the J gene TRBJ2-1; 7 bases are shared with TRBD2. The CDR3 consists of 12 residues. Germline CDR1 and CDR2: SGHAT and FQNNGV. This CDR3 is CTTSRRGNEQFF. The CDR3, as DNA: TGTACCACCTCGAGGCGGGGGAATGAGCAGTTCTTC.

By share, this clonotype ranks as medium-sized. This chain links TRBV28 with TRBJ2-7; D gene uncertain. The ends were cut back, 7 bases at V and 7 bases at J, with 11 bases in the middle. CDR3 length: 11 amino acids. Germline-derived CDR1 and CDR2 are MDHEN and SYDVKM. The CDR3: CASTFSREQYF. The CDR3 DNA is TGTGCCAGCACCTTCTCCCGGGAGCAGTACTTC.

This clonotype was seen many times. The chain carries TRBV10-3 and TRBJ1-1; TRBD1 agrees at 8 bases. V was pared by 5 bases and J by 5 bases, with 10 bases of the junction left unmatched. CDR3 length: 15 residues. CDR1 is ENHRY, CDR2 SYGVKD, per germline. The CDR3 DNA follows: TGTGCCATCAGTCAGGGGGCCGGGGTGAGGACTGAAGCTTTCTTT. It specifies CAISQGAGVRTEAFF.

About this clonotype itself: Because the CDR3 is missing its conserved closing phenylalanine or tryptophan, this is likely a read error. This chain connects TRBV29-1 to TRBJ2-2; D gene unclear. The V gene lost 5 bases and the J gene lost 2 bases, with 6 bases spanning the gap. CDR3 size: 12 residues. CDR1 and CDR2 from the germline V gene are SQVTM and ANQGSEA. CDR3 protein: CSVKFNTGELFS. In DNA form, the CDR3 reads TGCAGCGTTAAGTTCAACACCGGGGAGCTGTTTTCT.

About this clonotype: Mismatch with germline at one junction end may stem from a read error. The J gene is TRBJ2-7, the V gene TRBV11-1, with unresolved D. CDR1 and CDR2 from the germline V gene are SGHAT and FQDESV (reference sequence). CDR3 length: 16 amino acids. CDR3 residues: CANSPGRARSSYEQHF. CDR3 DNA: TGTGCCAACAGCCCAGGTCGAGCCAGGAGCTCCTACGAGCAGCACTTC.

The chain joins TRBV5-4 to TRBJ2-3; 7 positions agree with TRBD2. The CDR3 contains 16 residues. The germline CDR1 and CDR2 sequences are SGHNT and YYREEE (reference sequence). Trimming removed 4 bases from V and 4 bases from J; junction bases left unmatched: 12. CDR3 in DNA: TGTGCCAGCAGCCGACCTCTAGCGGAGGGTGCAGATACGCAGTATTTT. Translating it yields CASSRPLAEGADTQYF.

This sequence joins TRBV11-2 and TRBJ2-6, with 7 bases identical to TRBD1. Germline-derived CDR1 and CDR2 are SGHAT and FQNNGV. V shed 4 bases, J shed 9 bases, and the junction held 21 bases outside the gene matches. This CDR3 is 19 amino acids long. The CDR3 DNA is TGTGCCAGCAGCTCCCCGAAGGGAAGAGGGGGCTCTGGAGGCAACGTCCTGACTTTC. This encodes CASSSPKGRGGSGGNVLTF.

The sample holds many counts of this clonotype. The chain combines TRBV4-2 with TRBJ2-7, with 7 nucleotides matching TRBD2. V shed 0 bases, J shed 4 bases, and the junction held 9 bases outside the gene matches. CDR3 length: 16 residues. CDR1 LGHNA and CDR2 YNFKEQ come from the germline V gene. The CDR3 here is CASSQDRGGSRYEQYF. In DNA form, the CDR3 reads TGTGCCAGCAGCCAAGATCGGGGCGGGAGTCGGTACGAGCAGTACTTC.

Details on this clonotype: One end of the junction does not line up with germline, which may come from a read error. This chain joins TRBV12-3 or TRBV12-4 and TRBJ1-1, with TRBD1 identical over 8 bases. The length of the CDR3 is 13 residues. CDR3 DNA: TGCGCCAGCATCCGGACAGGGAGTGACGAAGCTTTCTTT. This codes for CASIRTGSDEAFF.

At least ten counts were recorded for this clonotype. V gene TRBV29-1 combines with J gene TRBJ1-1; a weak D match, TRBD1 (5 bases). The CDR3 is 12 residues long. Per germline, CDR1 SQVTM and CDR2 ANQGSEA. Trimming removed 3 bases from V and 4 bases from J, with 9 bases in between. The chain's CDR3 is CSVDGGGTEAFF. As DNA, the CDR3 is TGCAGCGTTGACGGGGGGGGCACTGAAGCTTTCTTT.

The sample holds a few counts of this clonotype. V and J are TRBV4-1 and TRBJ2-7; 9 positions match TRBD2. J lost 4 bases, V lost 1 base, and 8 bases had no gene match. The CDR3 length is 16 residues. The germline CDR1 and CDR2 sequences are MGHRA and YSYEKL. CDR3 bases: TGCGCCAGCAGCCAAGCTTACGCGGGGGGGTCTTACGAGCAGTACTTC. It encodes CASSQAYAGGSYEQYF.

Concerning this clonotype: A read error may account for a junction end that differs from germline. The gene calls are TRBV6-6 and TRBJ2-7; D is unclear. Germline CDR1 is MNHNY and CDR2 is SVGAGI (reference sequence). The CDR3 contains 14 residues. CDR3 amino acids: CAGSYGTTGDEQYF. CDR3 sequence (DNA): TGTGCCGGCAGTTACGGCACCACCGGCGACGAACAGTACTTC.

The rearrangement links TRBV11-2 to TRBJ1-3, with D uncertain. The CDR3 sequence is 14 residues long. V dropped 9 bases and J dropped 8 bases, with 20 bases sitting between them. Germline V gives CDR1 SGHAT, CDR2 FQNNGV. The CDR3: CARNLRPSVDTIYF. The DNA of the CDR3 is TGTGCCAGAAACTTACGGCCTAGTGTAGACACCATATATTTT. Complete variable domain (other parts from reference TRBV11-2 and TRBJ1-3): EAGVAQSPRYKIIEKRQSVAFWCNPISGHATLYWYQQILGQGPKLLIQFQNNGVVDDSQLPKDRFSAERLKGVDSTLKIQPAKLEDSAVYLCARNLRPSVDTIYFGEGSWLTVV.

This clonotype was seen only a few times. One end of the junction fails to match germline, which may point to a read error. The chain carries TRBV11-2 and TRBJ1-4; no firm D call. The CDR3 has 14 residues. Per the germline V gene, CDR1 is SGHAT and CDR2 is FQNNGV. The CDR3 reads CVSSLGSDNEKLFF. The CDR3 DNA sequence: TGTGTCAGCAGCTTGGGGAGCGATAATGAAAAACTGTTTTTT.

As for this clonotype: A read error may be the cause here, since a much bigger clone is one base away. The chain links TRBV5-6 to TRBJ1-6; 7 bases align to TRBD1. The CDR3 extends over 15 amino acids. V shed 2 bases and J 5 bases; nucleotides not matched to a gene: 4. Germline assignment: CDR1 SGHDT and CDR2 YYEEEE. The CDR3 DNA reads as TGTGCCAGCAGCTTTAGGGACAGCGATAATTCACCCCTCCACTTT. This sequence encodes CASSFRDSDNSPLHF.

This chain joins TRBV11-2 and TRBJ2-2, with D possibly being TRBD1 or TRBD2 (6 bases each). The CDR3 length is 13 residues. Germline V lookup: CDR1 SGHAT, CDR2 FQNNGV. CDR3 sequence (DNA): TGTGTCAGTAGCTTAGGGGGGAGCGGGGAGCTGTTTTTT. This codes for CVSSLGGSGELFF. Based on the CDR3 plus reference TRBV11-2 and TRBJ2-2, the full variable domain is EAGVAQSPRYKIIEKRQSVAFWCNPISGHATLYWYQQILGQGPKLLIQFQNNGVVDDSQLPKDRFSAERLKGVDSTLKIQPAKLEDSAVYLCVSSLGGSGELFFGEGSRLTVL.